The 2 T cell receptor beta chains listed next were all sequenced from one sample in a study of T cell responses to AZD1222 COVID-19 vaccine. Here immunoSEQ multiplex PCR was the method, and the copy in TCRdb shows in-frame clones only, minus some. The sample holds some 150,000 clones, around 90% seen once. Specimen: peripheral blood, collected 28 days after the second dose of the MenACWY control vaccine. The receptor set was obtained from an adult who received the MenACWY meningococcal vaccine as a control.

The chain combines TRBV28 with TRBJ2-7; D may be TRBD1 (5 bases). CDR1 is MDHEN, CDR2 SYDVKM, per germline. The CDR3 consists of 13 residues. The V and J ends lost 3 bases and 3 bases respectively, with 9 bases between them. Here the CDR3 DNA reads TGTGCCAGCAGTTTCTGGGGCAGCTACGAGCAGTACTTC. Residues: CASSFWGSYEQYF.

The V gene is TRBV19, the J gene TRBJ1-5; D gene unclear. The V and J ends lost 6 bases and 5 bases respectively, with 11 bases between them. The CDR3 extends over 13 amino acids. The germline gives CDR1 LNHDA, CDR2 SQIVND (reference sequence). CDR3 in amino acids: CASSLGSHQPQHF. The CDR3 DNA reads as TGTGCCAGTAGCCTGGGGTCCCATCAGCCCCAGCATTTT. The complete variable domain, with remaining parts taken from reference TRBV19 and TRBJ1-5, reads DGGITQSPKYLFRKEGQNVTLSCEQNLNHDAMYWYRQDPGQGLRLIYYSQIVNDFQKGDIAEGYSVSREKKESFPLTVTSAQKNPTAFYLCASSLGSHQPQHFGDGTRLSIL.